This T cell receptor (beta chain) was captured by sequencing in a study of identical twins. Details on this clonotype: Its specificity is unknown.

CDR1 is LNHNV and CDR2 is YYDKDF in the germline V gene (reference sequence). CDR3 length: 14 amino acids. Trimming took off 0 bases at V and 3 bases at J, with 5 bases between the two ends. Study outcomes and limitations: For zero-insertion analyses, partial confounding could come from invariant MAIT and iNKT cells. In drawing conclusions, the study used cross-sectional statistical analysis and did not follow the same donors. Within monozygotic twins, out-of-frame TCR alpha sharing was underestimated by the models.

A universal primer site was created by template switching, with the cDNA bearing unique molecular identifiers. MiXCR, run by TCRdb on the 5' RACE reads, gives a single entry per CDR3 protein. The data hold 270,000 or so distinct CDR3 sequences, with approximately 8.6% observed a single time. This same sample was also part of a study on yellow fever vaccine responses in identical twins.

The V call is TRBV15, the J call TRBJ2-2; D is unresolved. The clonotype originates from a woman younger than 30 in good health. Material: CD8+ T cells sorted from blood. The CDR3 region is CATSREGYTGELFF. DNA for the CDR3: TGTGCCACCAGCAGAGAGGGGTACACCGGGGAGCTGTTTTTT.